This T cell receptor (beta chain) appears in the sequencing data of a study of PD-1 blockade in classical Hodgkin lymphoma (dated by TCRdb to 2020 to 2021). For the wider study: Nivolumab dosing was 3 mg/kg intravenously every 2 weeks, continuing until either disease progression or unacceptable toxicity. The study used CyTOF and TCR beta sequencing to define a peripheral blood immune signature of response to PD-1 blockade in classical Hodgkin lymphoma. Results the study describes overall, beyond this receptor: Newly diagnosed patients were reported to have lower baseline TCR diversity than healthy donors, and relapsed/refractory patients were reported to have lower baseline TCR diversity still. Lower diversity was observed in patients in whom nivolumab was started less than 1 year after ASCT, and these patients were excluded from later analyses so that confounding by immune reconstitution would be avoided. CD4+ but not CD8+ TCR diversity rose significantly by C4D1 (p=0.0027 vs p=0.16), most apparent in complete responders (p=0.02). Trial patients achieving complete response had baseline diversity similar to newly diagnosed patients, whereas partial responders and progressors had significantly lower diversity. The study was limited to a single clinical trial cohort, and causes of repertoire differences, possibly disease activity or prior therapy, remained undefined.

The germline V gene (reference sequence) provides CDR1 LNHDA and CDR2 SQIVND. Germline trimming amounts to 7 bases on V and 7 bases on J, with 16 as the count of junction bases outside the gene matches. The CDR3 contains 16 residues, cysteine and phenylalanine counted. Only the CDR3 part of the read is kept: 48 bases, read in frame from the first base. Explained via the paper, the time point label denotes: cycle 1 day 1 (C1D1), immediately before nivolumab initiation. Relapse after autologous stem cell transplantation had occurred in all trial patients, and cohorts A, B and C were distinguished by prior brentuximab vedotin exposure. A Miltenyi CD4+ T cell isolation kit was used for magnetic negative selection to purify CD4+ T cells from thawed PBMCs. The trial cohort comprised roughly 50 patients with relapsed/refractory classical Hodgkin lymphoma whose best overall responses were complete response, partial response or progressive disease. Trial patients were treated with single-agent nivolumab in the multi-cohort phase II CheckMate 205 trial. An independent review committee assessed best overall response by applying the 2007 International Working Group response criteria. PBMCs from the trial were collected at three points: immediately before nivolumab initiation (C1D1), and during therapy at cycle 2 day 1 and cycle 4 day 1. After peripheral blood was drawn into 8 mL Vacutainer Cell Preparation Tubes, PBMCs were isolated by centrifugation and then cryopreserved. Purified CD4+ and CD8+ fractions were generated only in cases for which an additional PBMC sample was available. On LS columns in a quadroMACS separator, the magnetically labelled cells were depleted, and the flow-through was collected as the purified fraction.

With respect to this clone: The antigen it recognizes is unknown. No much larger clone is present one base from it, and per-base qualities are unavailable.

Genomic DNA was extracted with the Qiagen DNeasy kit from unsorted PBMCs and from negatively selected CD4+ and CD8+ fractions. Amplification of TCR beta CDR3 regions was done by immunoSEQ multiplex PCR with primers that anneal to V and J segments. A synthetic immune receptor repertoire was used to minimize amplification bias, and any residual bias was removed computationally once sequencing was done. On the authors' methods: Repertoire diversity was quantified as the Shannon entropy index using custom Python scripts. The unsorted, CD4+ and CD8+ repertoires were each analyzed separately, with the exception of combined analyses, where CD4+ and CD8+ sequences were merged in silico. Clonal expansion was defined as at least a 2-fold frequency increase after treatment relative to C1D1, with a pseudocount of 0.5 for undetected baseline clones. Clones with 0 or 1 copy at C1D1 were defined as singleton clones, while clones with 2 or more copies were defined as non-singleton clones. Clones expanded in unsorted samples were labelled as CD4+, CD8+ or unknown by matching protein sequences in sorted samples from the same patient. Diversity changes from C1D1 to C4D1 were tested in paired samples using Wilcoxon tests. In its TCRdb copy, this immuneACCESS table keeps in-frame sequences only and misses some clones. Where compared with another copy, unresolved V genes explain less than half of these, and the others have no known cause. The DNA was the basis for D and trimming; V, J and clone size are from that table. The sample includes around 4,500 clones, with approximately 89% observed a single time. The ten most abundant clones make up roughly 30% of the sample.

The chain is assembled from TRBV19 and TRBJ2-5; TRBD1 agrees with 9 junctional bases. Sequenced material: CD4+ T cells from blood, taken at baseline. The clonotype comes from a human donor with classical Hodgkin lymphoma. The nucleotides read TGTGCCAGTAAGTCCGCGGCAGGACAGGGGCTTGTGACCCAGTACTTC. This codes for CASKSAAGQGLVTQYF.